The present T cell receptor beta chain was sequenced within a study of cytomegalovirus exposure and HLA in healthy donors. PCR used 60 Vbeta primers and 13 Jbeta primers. Per the authors' pipeline: There were 80 million to 95 million unique TCR beta chains by a later count, and some 12 million of them were shared. Assay: immunoSEQ multiplex PCR; the TCRdb copy retains only in-frame clones and omits some. V, J and clone size were drawn from that table, and D and trimming were deduced from the DNA. The sample contains 170,000 or so clones, 75% to 85% of which appear only once. Looked up from germline, CDR1 is MNHEY and CDR2 is SVGAGI. CDR3 length: 13 amino acids. The J segment lost 9 bases and the V segment lost 5 bases, leaving 7 bases of the junction unmatched.

The chain links TRBV6-5 to TRBJ1-5, with 7 bases that match TRBD1. What was sequenced was PBMCs. This clonotype originated in a woman in her 30s in good health and CMV-seropositive. The CDR3 DNA follows: TGTGCCAGCAGTCGCGACAGGGCAGGGCCCCAGCATTTT. Its protein is CASSRDRAGPQHF.